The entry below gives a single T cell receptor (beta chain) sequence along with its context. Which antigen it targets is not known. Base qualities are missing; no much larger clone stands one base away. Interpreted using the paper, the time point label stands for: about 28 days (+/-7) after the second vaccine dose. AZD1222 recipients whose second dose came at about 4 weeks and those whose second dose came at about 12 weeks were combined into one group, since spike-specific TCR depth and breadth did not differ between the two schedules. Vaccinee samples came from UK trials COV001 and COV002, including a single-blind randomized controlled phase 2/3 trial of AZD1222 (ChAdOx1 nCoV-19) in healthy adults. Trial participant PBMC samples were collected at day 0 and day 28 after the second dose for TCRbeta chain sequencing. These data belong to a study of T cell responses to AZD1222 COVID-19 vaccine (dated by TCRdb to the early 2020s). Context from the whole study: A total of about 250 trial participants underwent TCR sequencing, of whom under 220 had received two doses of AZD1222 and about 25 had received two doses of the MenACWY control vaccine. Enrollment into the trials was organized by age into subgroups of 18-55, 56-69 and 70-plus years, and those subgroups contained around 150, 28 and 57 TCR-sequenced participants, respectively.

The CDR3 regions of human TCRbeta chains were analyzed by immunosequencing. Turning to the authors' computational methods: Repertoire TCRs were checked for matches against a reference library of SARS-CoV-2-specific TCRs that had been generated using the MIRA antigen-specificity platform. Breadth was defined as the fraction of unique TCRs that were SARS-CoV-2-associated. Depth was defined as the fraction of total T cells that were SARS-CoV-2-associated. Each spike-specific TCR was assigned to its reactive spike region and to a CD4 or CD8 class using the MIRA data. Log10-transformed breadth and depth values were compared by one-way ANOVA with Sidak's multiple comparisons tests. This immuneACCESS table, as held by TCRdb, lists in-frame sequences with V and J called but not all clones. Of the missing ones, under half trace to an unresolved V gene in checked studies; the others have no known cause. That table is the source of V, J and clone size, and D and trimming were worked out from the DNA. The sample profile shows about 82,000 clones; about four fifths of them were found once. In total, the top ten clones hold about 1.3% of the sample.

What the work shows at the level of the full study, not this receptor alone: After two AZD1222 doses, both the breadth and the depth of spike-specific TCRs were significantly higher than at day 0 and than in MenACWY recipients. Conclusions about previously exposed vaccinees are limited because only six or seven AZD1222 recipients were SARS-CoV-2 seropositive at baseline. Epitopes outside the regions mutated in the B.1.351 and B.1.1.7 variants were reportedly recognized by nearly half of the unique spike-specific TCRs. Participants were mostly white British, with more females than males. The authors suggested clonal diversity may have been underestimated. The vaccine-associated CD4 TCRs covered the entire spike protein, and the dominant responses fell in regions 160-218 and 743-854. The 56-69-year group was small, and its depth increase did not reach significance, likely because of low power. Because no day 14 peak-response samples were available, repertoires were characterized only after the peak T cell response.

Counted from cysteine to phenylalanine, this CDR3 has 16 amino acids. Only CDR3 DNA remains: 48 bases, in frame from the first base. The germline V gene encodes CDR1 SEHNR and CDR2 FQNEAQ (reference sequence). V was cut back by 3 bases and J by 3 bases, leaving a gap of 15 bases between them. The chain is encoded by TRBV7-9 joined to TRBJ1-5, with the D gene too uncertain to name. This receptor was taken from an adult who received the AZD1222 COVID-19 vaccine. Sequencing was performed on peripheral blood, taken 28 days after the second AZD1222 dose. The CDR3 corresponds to CASSFEGKGVNQPQHF. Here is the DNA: TGTGCCAGCAGCTTCGAGGGAAAAGGCGTCAATCAGCCCCAGCATTTT.